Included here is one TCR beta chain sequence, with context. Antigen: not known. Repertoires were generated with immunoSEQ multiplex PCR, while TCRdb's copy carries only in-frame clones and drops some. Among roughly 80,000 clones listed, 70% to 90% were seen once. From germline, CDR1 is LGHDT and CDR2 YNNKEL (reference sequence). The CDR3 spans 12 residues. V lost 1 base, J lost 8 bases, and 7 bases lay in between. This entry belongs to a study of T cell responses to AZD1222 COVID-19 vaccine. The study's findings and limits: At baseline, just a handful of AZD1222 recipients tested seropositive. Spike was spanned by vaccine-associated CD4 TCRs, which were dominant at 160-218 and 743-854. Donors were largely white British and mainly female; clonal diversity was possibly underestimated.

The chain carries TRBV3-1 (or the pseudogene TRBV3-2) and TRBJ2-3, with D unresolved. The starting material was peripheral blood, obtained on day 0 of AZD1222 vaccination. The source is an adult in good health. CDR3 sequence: CASSQADATQYF. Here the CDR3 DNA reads TGTGCCAGCAGCCAAGCAGATGCTACGCAGTATTTT.